This T cell receptor beta chain was sequenced in a study of blood T cell repertoires in COVID-19. Between the trimmed V and J ends, which lost 0 bases and 14 bases, there was a span of 12 bases. Germline V gene lookup returns CDR1 SGHDT and CDR2 YYEEEE. This CDR3 is built from 13 residues. Sequenced by immunoSEQ multiplex PCR; TCRdb stores in-frame clones only, minus some. The sample contains around 300,000 clones, roughly 90% of which appear only once. The sequence was collected from a woman aged 30 to 39 with active or convalescent COVID-19. The chain uses TRBV5-6 and TRBJ1-6, with D hard to call. The sample taken for sequencing was peripheral blood. CDR3 region: CASSLEQSLALHF. CDR3 nucleotide sequence: TGTGCCAGCAGCTTGGAACAATCGTTGGCCCTCCACTTT.